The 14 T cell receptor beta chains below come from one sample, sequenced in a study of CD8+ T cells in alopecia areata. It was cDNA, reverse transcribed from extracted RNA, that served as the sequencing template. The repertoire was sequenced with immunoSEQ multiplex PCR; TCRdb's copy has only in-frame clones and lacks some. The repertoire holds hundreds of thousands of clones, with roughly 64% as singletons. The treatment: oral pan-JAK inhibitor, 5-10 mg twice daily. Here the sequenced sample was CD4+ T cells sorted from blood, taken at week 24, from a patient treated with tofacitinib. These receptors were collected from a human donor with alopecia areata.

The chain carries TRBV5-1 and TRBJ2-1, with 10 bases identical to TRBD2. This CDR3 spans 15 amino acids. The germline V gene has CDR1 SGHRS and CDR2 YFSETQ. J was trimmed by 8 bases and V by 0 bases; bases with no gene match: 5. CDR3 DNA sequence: TGCGCCAGCAGCTTGGTACAGCGGGGGGGCGATGAGCAGTTCTTC. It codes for CASSLVQRGGDEQFF.

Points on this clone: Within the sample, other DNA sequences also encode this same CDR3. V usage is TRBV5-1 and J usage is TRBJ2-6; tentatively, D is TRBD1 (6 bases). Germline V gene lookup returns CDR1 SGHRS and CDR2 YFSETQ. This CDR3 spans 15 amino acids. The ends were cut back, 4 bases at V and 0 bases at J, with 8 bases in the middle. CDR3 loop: CASSQDSSGANVLTF. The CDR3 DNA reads TGCGCCAGCAGCCAGGACAGCTCTGGGGCCAACGTCCTGACTTTC.

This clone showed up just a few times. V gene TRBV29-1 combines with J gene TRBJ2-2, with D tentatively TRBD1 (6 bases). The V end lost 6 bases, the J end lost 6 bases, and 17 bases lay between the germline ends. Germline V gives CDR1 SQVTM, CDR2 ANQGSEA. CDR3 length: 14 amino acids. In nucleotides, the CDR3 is TGCAGCGTCGCTACAGGGCCCACAGCCGGGGAGCTGTTTTTT. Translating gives CSVATGPTAGELFF.

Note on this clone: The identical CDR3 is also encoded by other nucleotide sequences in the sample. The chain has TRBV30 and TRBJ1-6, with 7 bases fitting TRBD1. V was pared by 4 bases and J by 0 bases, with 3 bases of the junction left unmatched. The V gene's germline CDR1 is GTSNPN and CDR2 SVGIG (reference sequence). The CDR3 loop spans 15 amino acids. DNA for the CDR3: TGTGCCTGGATAAGGGACAGCTCCTATAATTCACCCCTCCACTTT. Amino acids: CAWIRDSSYNSPLHF.

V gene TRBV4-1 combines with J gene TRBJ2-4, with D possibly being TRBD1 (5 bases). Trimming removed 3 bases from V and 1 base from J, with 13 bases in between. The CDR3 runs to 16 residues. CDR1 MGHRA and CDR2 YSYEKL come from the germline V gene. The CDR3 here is CASSHVGKGAKNIQYF. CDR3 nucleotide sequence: TGCGCCAGCAGCCATGTGGGGAAGGGGGCCAAAAACATTCAGTACTTC.

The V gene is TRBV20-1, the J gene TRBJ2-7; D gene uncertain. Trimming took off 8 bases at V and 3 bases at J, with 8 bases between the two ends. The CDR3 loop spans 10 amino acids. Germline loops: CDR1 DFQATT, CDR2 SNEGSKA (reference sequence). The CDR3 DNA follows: TGCAGTCCAAAAGGCTACGAGCAGTACTTC. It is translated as CSPKGYEQYF.

CDR3 sequence (DNA): TGCAGTGCTCCTTCTTACGAGCAGTACTTC. Protein sequence: CSAPSYEQYF. The chain couples TRBV20-1 to TRBJ2-7; D gene uncertain. The germline CDR1 and CDR2 sequences are DFQATT and SNEGSKA (reference sequence). V was shortened by 5 bases and J by 4 bases, with 6 bases between the two germline ends. The CDR3 has 10 residues.

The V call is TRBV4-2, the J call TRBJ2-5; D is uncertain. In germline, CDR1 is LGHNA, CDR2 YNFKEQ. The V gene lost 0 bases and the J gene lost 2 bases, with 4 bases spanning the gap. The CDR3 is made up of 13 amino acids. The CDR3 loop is CASSQDLQETQYF. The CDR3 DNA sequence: TGTGCCAGCAGCCAAGACCTACAAGAGACCCAGTACTTC.

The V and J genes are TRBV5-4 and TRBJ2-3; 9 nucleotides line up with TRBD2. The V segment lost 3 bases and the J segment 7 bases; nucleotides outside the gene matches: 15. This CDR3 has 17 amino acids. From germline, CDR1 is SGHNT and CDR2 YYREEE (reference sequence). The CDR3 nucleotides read TGTGCCAGCAGCTGGATCCTTCGCGGGGGGGCCAGGAATACGCAGTATTTT. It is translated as CASSWILRGGARNTQYF.

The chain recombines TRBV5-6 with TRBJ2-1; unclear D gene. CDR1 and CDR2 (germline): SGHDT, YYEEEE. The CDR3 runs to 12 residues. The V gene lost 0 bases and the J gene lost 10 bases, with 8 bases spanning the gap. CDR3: CASSLAVGEQFF. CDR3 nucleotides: TGTGCCAGCAGCTTGGCCGTCGGGGAGCAGTTCTTC.

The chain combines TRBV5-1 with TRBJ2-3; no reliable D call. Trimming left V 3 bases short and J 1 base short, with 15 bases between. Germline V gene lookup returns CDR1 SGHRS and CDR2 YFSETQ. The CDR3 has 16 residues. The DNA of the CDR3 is TGCGCCAGCAGCTCCCTGCGTGGGGTTCGCACAGATACGCAGTATTTT. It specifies CASSSLRGVRTDTQYF.

CDR3 protein: CAIKEADALPQHF. The CDR3 nucleotides are TGTGCCATCAAAGAGGCCGACGCTCTGCCCCAGCATTTT. The chain carries TRBV10-3 and TRBJ1-5; no clear D gene. Germline V gives CDR1 ENHRY, CDR2 SYGVKD. The CDR3 has 13 residues. Trimming removed 7 bases at V and 9 bases at J, with 16 bases between.

CDR3 amino acids: CASKEVPTGTEAFF. In DNA form, the CDR3 reads TGTGCCAGCAAGGAGGTCCCCACGGGCACTGAAGCTTTCTTT. The chain employs TRBV28 and TRBJ1-1; D remains ambiguous. V was pared by 7 bases and J by 4 bases, with 16 bases between. The CDR3 length is 14 residues. CDR1 is MDHEN, CDR2 SYDVKM, per germline.

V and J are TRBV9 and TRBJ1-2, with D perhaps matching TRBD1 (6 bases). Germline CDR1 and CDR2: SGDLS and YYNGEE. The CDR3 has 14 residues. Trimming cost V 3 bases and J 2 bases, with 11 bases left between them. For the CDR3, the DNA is TGTGCCAGCAGCGCAGGGACACCCAACTATGGCTACACCTTC. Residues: CASSAGTPNYGYTF. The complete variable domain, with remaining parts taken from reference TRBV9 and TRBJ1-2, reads DSGVTQTPKHLITATGQRVTLRCSPRSGDLSVYWYQQSLDQGLQFLIQYYNGEERAKGNILERFSAQQFPDLHSELNLSSLELGDSALYFCASSAGTPNYGYTFGSGTRLTVV.